This T cell receptor beta chain came from a study of lung T cells in sarcoidosis with Löfgren's syndrome. Study background: CD4+ T cells build up in sarcoidosis bronchoalveolar lavage fluid. Löfgren's syndrome patients were the main repertoire analysis focus.

This clonotype is medium-sized within its sample. The antigen is unknown. Germline values: CDR1 MNHEY, CDR2 SMNVEV (reference sequence). The germline V and J ends were trimmed by 2 bases and 3 bases, with 8 bases remaining between them. There are 14 residues in the CDR3. Study-level results: Multiple Löfgren's syndrome patients reportedly shared TRAV12-1 and TRBV2 CDR3 motifs, suggesting public CD4+ TCRs. TRAV12-1 preferentially paired with TRBV2, with homologous CDR3s.

Using its own MiXCR run on the reads, TCRdb lists one record per CDR3 protein. The sample contains 60,000 or so distinct CDR3 sequences, around 20% of which appear only once. Sequencing input: CD4+ T cells from PBMCs. The receptor was isolated from a human donor with sarcoidosis (Löfgren's syndrome or another form), or a control subject (not recorded which). The chain uses TRBV27 and TRBJ1-5; the D is unclear. Here the CDR3 DNA reads TGTGCCAGCAGTTTAAGGAGCAACAATCAGCCCCAGCATTTT. It is translated as CASSLRSNNQPQHF.